These 27 T cell receptor beta chains were sequenced from one sample in a study of cytomegalovirus exposure and HLA in healthy donors. A multiplex PCR was run with 60 Vbeta primers and 13 Jbeta primers. TCRdb's copy holds only in-frame clones and misses some; the assay was immunoSEQ multiplex PCR. The sample holds 100,000 or so clones, 67% seen once. The specimen sequenced was PBMCs. The origin of the receptors is a man aged 25-40 years in good health and CMV-seronegative.

The chain recombines TRBV15 with TRBJ1-2, with 7 bases identical to TRBD1. V lost 1 base, J lost 4 bases, and 3 bases stayed unmatched. CDR1 LNHNV and CDR2 YYDKDF come from the germline V gene (reference sequence). This CDR3 is built from 14 residues. The CDR3: CATSRVGTVYGYTF. Here the CDR3 DNA reads TGTGCCACCAGCAGAGTGGGGACAGTCTATGGCTACACCTTC.

A few counts support this clone. The chain links TRBV2 to TRBJ2-1, with TRBD2 matching over 13 bases. The V gene end was trimmed by 6 bases and the J gene end by 4 bases; junction bases not matched to a gene: 3. CDR3 length: 15 amino acids. Looked up from germline, CDR1 is SNHLY and CDR2 is FYNNEI. CDR3 loop: CASRGTSGTYNEQFF. In DNA form, the CDR3 reads TGTGCCAGCAGGGGGACTAGCGGGACATACAATGAGCAGTTCTTC.

The chain carries TRBV6-4 and TRBJ2-1; D possibly corresponds to TRBD2 (5 bases). V lost 3 bases, J lost 6 bases, and 15 bases lay in between. Germline V gene lookup returns CDR1 MRHNA and CDR2 SNTAGT. The CDR3 is 15 residues long. The CDR3 loop reads CASSDGTRATNEQFF. The CDR3 nucleotides are TGTGCCAGCAGTGATGGTACGCGGGCAACCAATGAGCAGTTCTTC.

Only a few counts were recorded for this clone. The rearrangement joins TRBV7-2 to TRBJ2-4, with D uncertain. CDR1 and CDR2 from the germline V gene are SGHTA and FQGNSA. The CDR3 spans 12 residues. Deletions cut 2 bases from V and 9 bases from J, with 8 bases between. CDR3 amino acids: CASSLPGPIQYF. The DNA for the CDR3 is TGTGCCAGCAGCTTACCGGGTCCCATTCAGTACTTC.

V gene TRBV9 combines with J gene TRBJ1-4, with 8 positions matching TRBD1. V lost 2 bases and J lost 8; bases outside the gene matches: 8. Germline V gene sequence: CDR1 SGDLS, CDR2 YYNGEE. The CDR3 is made up of 15 amino acids. DNA of the CDR3: TGTGCCAGCAGCGTGACAGGGGCGGTGGGAGAAAAACTGTTTTTT. Residues: CASSVTGAVGEKLFF. Full variable domain (outside the CDR3, taken from reference TRBV9 and TRBJ1-4): DSGVTQTPKHLITATGQRVTLRCSPRSGDLSVYWYQQSLDQGLQFLIQYYNGEERAKGNILERFSAQQFPDLHSELNLSSLELGDSALYFCASSVTGAVGEKLFFGSGTQLSVL.

The chain carries TRBV6-6 and TRBJ1-1; tentatively, D is TRBD1 (5 bases). V gave up 5 bases and J gave up 6 bases, with 16 bases separating them. The CDR3 spans 14 residues. Germline V gives CDR1 MNHNY, CDR2 SVGAGI (reference sequence). CDR3 amino acids: CASSAREVTAEAFF. As DNA, the CDR3 is TGTGCCAGCAGTGCCAGGGAAGTCACCGCTGAAGCTTTCTTT.

In this sample, this clone turned up a few times. The chain is built from TRBV30 and TRBJ1-3, with unresolved D. CDR1 is GTSNPN and CDR2 is SVGIG in the germline V gene (reference sequence). This CDR3 is built from 13 residues. The V end was cut by 2 bases, the J end by 2 bases, with 7 bases between. The CDR3 spells CAWSPGTGNTIYF. CDR3 nucleotide sequence: TGTGCCTGGAGTCCGGGGACTGGAAACACCATATATTTT.

V and J are TRBV30 and TRBJ1-2; D not certain. The CDR3 extends over 13 amino acids. V gave up 1 base and J gave up 4 bases, with 10 bases separating them. Germline-derived CDR1 and CDR2 are GTSNPN and SVGIG (reference sequence). CDR3 coding DNA: TGTGCCTGGAGTGGTGGGGAGACCTATGGCTACACCTTC. Translation: CAWSGGETYGYTF.

The sample holds a few counts of this clone. This rearrangement joins TRBV1 to TRBJ2-1; the D call TRBD2 from the table was never checked on the DNA. TRBV1 is a listed pseudogene. This CDR3 is built from 17 residues. The CDR3 protein is CTSSHPSGESSYNEQFF. The CDR3, as DNA: TGCACCAGCAGCCACCCTAGCGGGGAGAGCTCCTACAATGAGCAGTTCTTC.

This clone was found a few times. V is TRBV7-3 and J is TRBJ2-3, with TRBD2 matching 7 bases. The germline V gene has CDR1 SGHTA and CDR2 FQGTGA. The V gene end was trimmed by 5 bases and the J gene end by 2 bases; junction bases not matched to a gene: 7. This CDR3 comprises 15 residues. CDR3 DNA sequence: TGTGCCAGCAGCCCTACTAGCGCATACACAGATACGCAGTATTTT. Translating gives CASSPTSAYTDTQYF.

This chain links TRBV7-2 with TRBJ2-1, with TRBD2 identical over 8 bases. Per germline, CDR1 SGHTA and CDR2 FQGNSA. V lost 10 bases, J lost 6 bases, and 17 bases stayed unmatched. The CDR3 contains 16 residues. The CDR3 region has the DNA TGTGCCACTAGAGGGCGGCTAGCGGGTTACTCCAATGAGCAGTTCTTC. It encodes CATRGRLAGYSNEQFF.

The chain couples TRBV11-3 to TRBJ1-5, with D unresolved. Trimming pared 4 bases from V and 5 bases from J, leaving 9 bases between. This CDR3 contains 13 residues. Germline V gene lookup returns CDR1 SGHNT and CDR2 YENEEA. CDR3: CASSSRIYQPQHF. Here the CDR3 DNA reads TGTGCCAGCAGCTCGAGGATCTATCAGCCCCAGCATTTT.

The J gene is TRBJ2-5, the V gene TRBV5-1; the D gene is possibly TRBD2 (5 bases). The CDR3 is 15 residues long. Germline V gene data show CDR1 as SGHRS and CDR2 as YFSETQ. Trimming shortened V by 0 bases and J by 1 base, and 10 bases separated the two germline ends. Here the CDR3 DNA reads TGCGCCAGCAGCTTGGTGGCAGCGGTCCAAGAGACCCAGTACTTC. The encoded protein is CASSLVAAVQETQYF.

The chain recombines TRBV4-1 with TRBJ1-3, with a possible D match to TRBD1 (5 bases). The V and J ends lost 0 bases and 0 bases respectively, with 9 bases between them. The CDR3 has 16 residues. Per germline, CDR1 MGHRA and CDR2 YSYEKL. The CDR3 DNA sequence: TGCGCCAGCAGCCAAGATTTGACAGCCTCTGGAAACACCATATATTTT. It translates to CASSQDLTASGNTIYF.

V usage is TRBV7-9 and J usage is TRBJ2-2; D possibly corresponds to TRBD2 (6 bases). This CDR3 is 15 amino acids long. Trimming cost V 1 base and J 6 bases, with 12 bases left between them. The V gene's germline CDR1 is SEHNR and CDR2 FQNEAQ (reference sequence). CDR3 sequence: CASSLVISSAGELFF. In DNA, the CDR3 is TGTGCCAGCAGCTTAGTTATTTCTAGCGCCGGGGAGCTGTTTTTT. Full variable domain (rest looked up from reference TRBV7-9 and TRBJ2-2): DTGVSQNPRHKITKRGQNVTFRCDPISEHNRLYWYRQTLGQGPEFLTYFQNEAQLEKSRLLSDRFSAERPKGSFSTLEIQRTEQGDSAMYLCASSLVISSAGELFFGEGSRLTVL.

This clone was seen only a few times. The chain joins TRBV5-5 to TRBJ2-2, with TRBD2 matching 10 bases. Germline values: CDR1 SGHKS, CDR2 YYEKEE (reference sequence). The CDR3 runs 19 residues. V trimming: 2 bases; J trimming: 3 bases; junction bases outside the gene matches: 13. The CDR3 sequence: CASSFEQRSLAGDTGELFF. CDR3 coding DNA: TGTGCCAGCAGCTTTGAGCAACGGAGCCTAGCGGGAGACACCGGGGAGCTGTTTTTT.

The chain links TRBV19 to TRBJ1-2; D perhaps matches TRBD1 (5 bases). V was shortened by 2 bases and J by 4 bases, with 14 bases between the two germline ends. This CDR3 comprises 15 residues. The germline V gene encodes CDR1 LNHDA and CDR2 SQIVND (reference sequence). CDR3 DNA sequence: TGTGCCAGTAGTATATCTCGGGGGAAGGGCTATGGCTACACCTTC. It specifies CASSISRGKGYGYTF.

V and J are TRBV19 and TRBJ1-1; D is unclear. From germline, CDR1 is LNHDA and CDR2 SQIVND (reference sequence). CDR3 length: 12 amino acids. The germline V and J ends were trimmed by 4 bases and 10 bases, with 13 bases remaining between them. The CDR3 sequence is CASSTPVGGAFF. In DNA form, the CDR3 reads TGTGCCAGTAGTACCCCCGTGGGAGGAGCTTTCTTT.

The chain uses TRBV30 and TRBJ1-2, with D hard to call. The CDR3 spans 16 residues. V was shortened by 2 bases and J by 4 bases, with 20 bases between the two germline ends. The germline gives CDR1 GTSNPN, CDR2 SVGIG (reference sequence). CDR3: CAWSHLPSRVVYGYTF. In DNA, the CDR3 is TGTGCCTGGAGTCACTTACCTTCCCGGGTGGTCTATGGCTACACCTTC.

This sequence joins TRBV27 and TRBJ2-7; D possibly corresponds to TRBD1 (6 bases). Trimming stripped 5 bases from V and 3 bases from J, with 8 bases between. CDR1 and CDR2 from the germline V gene are MNHEY and SMNVEV (reference sequence). CDR3 length: 12 residues. CDR3 coding DNA: TGTGCCAGCAGTCAGGGGTTCTACGAGCAGTACTTC. Residues: CASSQGFYEQYF.

The chain uses TRBV4-1 and TRBJ1-1; D call uncertain. Germline loops: CDR1 MGHRA, CDR2 YSYEKL. V lost 0 bases to trimming and J lost 1 base, with 12 bases between them. The CDR3 contains 16 residues. The CDR3 DNA sequence: TGCGCCAGCAGCCAAGATCGTGGACTCAGGAACACTGAAGCTTTCTTT. Protein sequence: CASSQDRGLRNTEAFF.

The J gene is TRBJ2-5, the V gene TRBV2, with TRBD2 matching 9 bases. V lost 2 bases and J lost 5; bases outside the gene matches: 6. This CDR3 has 15 residues. Germline V lookup: CDR1 SNHLY, CDR2 FYNNEI. This CDR3 is CASSERRGGWETQYF. Written as DNA, the CDR3 is TGTGCCAGCAGTGAACGGCGGGGGGGATGGGAGACCCAGTACTTC.

This clone was seen once. The chain joins TRBV29-1 to TRBJ1-2, with 8 nucleotides matching TRBD1. The V and J ends lost 7 bases and 6 bases, in that order; junction bases with no gene match: 10. The germline V gene has CDR1 SQVTM and CDR2 ANQGSEA. This CDR3 has 13 residues. CDR3 DNA sequence: TGCAGCGCCCTCGGACAGGGAGGCCATGGCTACACCTTC. It encodes CSALGQGGHGYTF.

The chain carries TRBV5-1 and TRBJ2-3, with D possibly being TRBD2 (5 bases). There are 17 residues in the CDR3. The ends were cut back, 0 bases at V and 0 bases at J, with 14 bases in the middle. Germline V gene sequence: CDR1 SGHRS, CDR2 YFSETQ. For the CDR3, the DNA is TGCGCCAGCAGCTTGGATATGTCGGGGAGTAGCACAGATACGCAGTATTTT. Amino acids: CASSLDMSGSSTDTQYF.

The V gene is TRBV5-1, the J gene TRBJ1-2; weak D call: TRBD1 (6 bases). The V end lost 0 bases, the J end lost 4 bases, and 10 bases lay between the germline ends. The CDR3 is 14 amino acids. CDR1 SGHRS and CDR2 YFSETQ come from the germline V gene. The CDR3 spells CASSLETGLYGYTF. Written as DNA, the CDR3 is TGCGCCAGCAGCTTGGAGACAGGCCTCTATGGCTACACCTTC.

V usage is TRBV19 and J usage is TRBJ1-1; perhaps TRBD1 as D (5 bases). The CDR3 runs to 13 residues. V shed 3 bases and J shed 1 base, with 6 bases lying between them. CDR1 is LNHDA and CDR2 is SQIVND in the germline V gene (reference sequence). Written as DNA, the CDR3 is TGTGCCAGTAGTATCGGGGGGAACACTGAAGCTTTCTTT. Its protein product is CASSIGGNTEAFF. Full variable domain (rest looked up from reference TRBV19 and TRBJ1-1): DGGITQSPKYLFRKEGQNVTLSCEQNLNHDAMYWYRQDPGQGLRLIYYSQIVNDFQKGDIAEGYSVSREKKESFPLTVTSAQKNPTAFYLCASSIGGNTEAFFGQGTRLTVV.

V and J are TRBV30 and TRBJ2-6, with TRBD1 identical over 7 bases. The CDR3 has 16 amino acids. CDR1 is GTSNPN and CDR2 is SVGIG in the germline V gene (reference sequence). The V segment lost 3 bases and the J segment 1 base; nucleotides outside the gene matches: 6. The CDR3 DNA reads as TGTGCCTGGAGGACCATGGGACAGTCTGGGGCCAACGTCCTGACTTTC. Amino acids: CAWRTMGQSGANVLTF.